The source of this T cell receptor beta chain is a study of blood T cell repertoires in COVID-19. Assay: immunoSEQ multiplex PCR; the TCRdb copy retains only in-frame clones and omits some. The table lists some 250,000 clones, around 84% of them singletons. This CDR3 spans 15 amino acids. Germline CDR1 and CDR2: LGHNT and FRNRAP. J was trimmed by 9 bases and V by 1 base; bases with no gene match: 5. The chain couples TRBV12-5 to TRBJ1-6, with 8 nucleotides matching TRBD1. The sequencing sample was made of peripheral blood. This clonotype was sampled from a man aged 60 to 75 with acute or convalescent COVID-19. CDR3 nucleotide sequence: TGTGCTAGTGGTTTGGGGACAGGGTTGGCTTCACCCCTCCACTTT. Its protein product is CASGLGTGLASPLHF.